A single T cell receptor (beta chain) is shown here with its context. The junction differs from germline at one of its ends, possibly a read error. The library came from three nested PCR rounds adapted from ARM-PCR protocols. TCRdb processed the multiplex PCR reads anew with MiXCR; each CDR3 protein has one entry. The sample consists of 40,000 to 45,000 distinct CDR3 sequences, roughly 66% of them appearing once. RNA was extracted from bulk tissue without any cell sorting. The normal lung tissue was taken more than 3 cm from the tumor edge. The entry originates in a study of tumor and adjacent non-tumor tissue in lung cancer. Study-wide background: Aged about 30 to 76 years, patients included fewer than 11 men and about five women with stage I to III disease. Around 4.5 million productive TCRbeta reads were obtained per sample on average.

The CDR3 runs 11 residues. The V gene's germline CDR1 is SQVTM and CDR2 ANQGSEA. The sequenced material came from distant non-tumor lung tissue. The clonotype originates from a man in his fifties with non-small cell lung cancer. The rearrangement uses TRBV29-1 and TRBJ2-7; D is perhaps TRBD1 (6 bases). The CDR3 loop reads CNVKQGYEQYF. CDR3 coding DNA: TGTAACGTAAAACAGGGCTACGAGCAGTACTTC.